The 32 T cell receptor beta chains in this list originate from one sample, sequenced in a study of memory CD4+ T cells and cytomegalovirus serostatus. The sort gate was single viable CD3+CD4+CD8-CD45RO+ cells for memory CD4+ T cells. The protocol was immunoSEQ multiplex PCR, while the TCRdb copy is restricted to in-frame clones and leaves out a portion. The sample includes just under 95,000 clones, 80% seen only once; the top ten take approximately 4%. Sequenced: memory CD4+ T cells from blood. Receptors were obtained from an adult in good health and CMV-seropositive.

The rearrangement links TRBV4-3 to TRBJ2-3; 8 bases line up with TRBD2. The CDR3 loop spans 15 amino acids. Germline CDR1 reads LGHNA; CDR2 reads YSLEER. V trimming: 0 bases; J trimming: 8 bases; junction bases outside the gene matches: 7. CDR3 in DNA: TGCGCCAGCAGCCAAGATGGCCTAGCGGGTGTTACGCAGTATTTT. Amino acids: CASSQDGLAGVTQYF.

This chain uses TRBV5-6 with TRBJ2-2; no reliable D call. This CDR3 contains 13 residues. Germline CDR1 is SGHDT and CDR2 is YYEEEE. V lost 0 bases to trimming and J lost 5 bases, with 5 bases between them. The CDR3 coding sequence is TGTGCCAGCAGCTTGGAGCAAACCGGGGAGCTGTTTTTT. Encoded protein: CASSLEQTGELFF.

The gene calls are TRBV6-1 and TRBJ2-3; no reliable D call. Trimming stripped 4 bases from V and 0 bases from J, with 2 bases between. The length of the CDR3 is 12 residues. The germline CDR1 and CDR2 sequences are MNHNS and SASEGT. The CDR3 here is CASSVSTDTQYF. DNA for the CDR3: TGTGCCAGCAGTGTAAGCACAGATACGCAGTATTTT.

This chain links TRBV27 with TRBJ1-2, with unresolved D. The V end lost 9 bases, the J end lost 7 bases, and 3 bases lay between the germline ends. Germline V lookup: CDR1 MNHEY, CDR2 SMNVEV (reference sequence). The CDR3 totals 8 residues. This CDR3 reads CARIGYTF. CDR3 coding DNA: TGTGCCAGGATTGGCTACACCTTC.

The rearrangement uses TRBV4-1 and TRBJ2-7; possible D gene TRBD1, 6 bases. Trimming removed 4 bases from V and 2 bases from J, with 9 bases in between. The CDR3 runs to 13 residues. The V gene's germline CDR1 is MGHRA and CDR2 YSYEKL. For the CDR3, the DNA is TGCGCCAGCAGCCCCCGACAGGCCTACGAGCAGTACTTC. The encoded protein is CASSPRQAYEQYF.

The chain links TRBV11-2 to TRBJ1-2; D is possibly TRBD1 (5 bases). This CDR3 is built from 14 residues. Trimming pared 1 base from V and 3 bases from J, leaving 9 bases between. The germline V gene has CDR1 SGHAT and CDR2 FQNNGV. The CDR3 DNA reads TGTGCCAGCAGCTTAGGCAGGGCCCACTATGGCTACACCTTC. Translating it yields CASSLGRAHYGYTF.

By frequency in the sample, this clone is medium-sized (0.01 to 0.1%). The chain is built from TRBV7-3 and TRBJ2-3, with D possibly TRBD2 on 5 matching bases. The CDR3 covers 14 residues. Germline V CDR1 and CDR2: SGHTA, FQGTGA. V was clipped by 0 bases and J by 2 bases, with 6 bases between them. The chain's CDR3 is CASSLTAATDTQYF. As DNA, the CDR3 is TGTGCCAGCAGCTTAACAGCGGCCACAGATACGCAGTATTTT.

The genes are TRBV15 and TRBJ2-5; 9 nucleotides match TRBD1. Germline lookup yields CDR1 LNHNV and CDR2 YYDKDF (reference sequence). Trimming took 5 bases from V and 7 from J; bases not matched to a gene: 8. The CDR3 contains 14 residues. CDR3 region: CATSPGTGSTTQYF. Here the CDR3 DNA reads TGTGCCACCAGCCCCGGGACAGGGAGTACGACCCAGTACTTC.

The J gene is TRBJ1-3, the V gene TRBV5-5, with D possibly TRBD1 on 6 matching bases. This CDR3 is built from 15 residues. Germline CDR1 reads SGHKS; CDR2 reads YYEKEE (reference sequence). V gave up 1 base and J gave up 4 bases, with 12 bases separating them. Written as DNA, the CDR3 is TGTGCCAGCAGCTTGTTTCCAGGGGTCGGAAACACCATATATTTT. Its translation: CASSLFPGVGNTIYF.

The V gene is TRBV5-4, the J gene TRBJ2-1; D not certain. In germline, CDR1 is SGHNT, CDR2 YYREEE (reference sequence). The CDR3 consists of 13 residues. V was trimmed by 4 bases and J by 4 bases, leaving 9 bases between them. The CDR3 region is CASSPNKYNEQFF. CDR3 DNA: TGTGCCAGCAGCCCGAACAAATACAATGAGCAGTTCTTC.

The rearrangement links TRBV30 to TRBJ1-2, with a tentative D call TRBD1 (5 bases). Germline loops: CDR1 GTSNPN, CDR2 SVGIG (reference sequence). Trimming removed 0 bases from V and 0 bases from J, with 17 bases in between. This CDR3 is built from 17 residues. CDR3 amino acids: CAWSVVRVGGANYGYTF. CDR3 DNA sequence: TGTGCCTGGAGTGTAGTCAGGGTTGGAGGGGCTAACTATGGCTACACCTTC.

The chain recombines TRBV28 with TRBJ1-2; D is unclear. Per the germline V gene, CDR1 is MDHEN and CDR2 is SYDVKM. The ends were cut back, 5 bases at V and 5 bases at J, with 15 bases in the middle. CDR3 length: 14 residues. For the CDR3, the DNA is TGTGCCAGCAGTAACCCCCGGTATCTGTATGGCTACACCTTC. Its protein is CASSNPRYLYGYTF.

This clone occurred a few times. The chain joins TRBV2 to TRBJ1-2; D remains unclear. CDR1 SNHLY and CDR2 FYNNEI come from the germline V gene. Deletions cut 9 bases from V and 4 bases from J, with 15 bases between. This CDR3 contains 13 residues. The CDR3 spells CASTNENSYGYTF. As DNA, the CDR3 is TGTGCCAGTACCAACGAAAATAGCTATGGCTACACCTTC. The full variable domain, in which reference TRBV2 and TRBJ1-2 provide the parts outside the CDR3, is EPEVTQTPSHQVTQMGQEVILRCVPISNHLYFYWYRQILGQKVEFLVSFYNNEISEKSEIFDDQFSVERPDGSNFTLKIRSTKLEDSAMYFCASTNENSYGYTFGSGTRLTVV.

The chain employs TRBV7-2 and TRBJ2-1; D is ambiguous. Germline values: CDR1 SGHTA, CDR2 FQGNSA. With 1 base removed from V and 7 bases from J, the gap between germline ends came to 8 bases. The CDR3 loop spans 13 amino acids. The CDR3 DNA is TGTGCCAGCAGCTTAGTTGGGATGAATGAGCAGTTCTTC. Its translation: CASSLVGMNEQFF.

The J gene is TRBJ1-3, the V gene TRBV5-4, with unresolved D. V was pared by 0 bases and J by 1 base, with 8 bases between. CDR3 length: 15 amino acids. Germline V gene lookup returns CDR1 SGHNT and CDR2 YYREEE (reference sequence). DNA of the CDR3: TGTGCCAGCAGCTTGGATCCGATGTCTGGAAACACCATATATTTT. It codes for CASSLDPMSGNTIYF.

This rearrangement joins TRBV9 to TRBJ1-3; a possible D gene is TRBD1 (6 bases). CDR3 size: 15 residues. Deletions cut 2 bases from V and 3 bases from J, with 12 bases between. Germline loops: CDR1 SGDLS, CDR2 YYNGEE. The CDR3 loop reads CASSVRDTLGNTIYF. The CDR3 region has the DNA TGTGCCAGCAGCGTGAGGGACACCCTTGGAAACACCATATATTTT.

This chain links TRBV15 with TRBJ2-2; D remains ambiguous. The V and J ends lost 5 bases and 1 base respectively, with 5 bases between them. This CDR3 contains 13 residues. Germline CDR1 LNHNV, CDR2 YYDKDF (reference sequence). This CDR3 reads CATSVRNTGELFF. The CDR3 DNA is TGTGCCACCAGCGTGAGGAACACCGGGGAGCTGTTTTTT.

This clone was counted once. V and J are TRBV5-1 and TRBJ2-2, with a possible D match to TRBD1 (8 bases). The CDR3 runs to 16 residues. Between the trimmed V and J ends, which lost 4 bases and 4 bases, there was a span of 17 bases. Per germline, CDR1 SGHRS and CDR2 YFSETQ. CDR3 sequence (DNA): TGCGCCAGCAGCCGACAACAGGGGGGGACCACCGGGGAGCTGTTTTTT. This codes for CASSRQQGGTTGELFF.

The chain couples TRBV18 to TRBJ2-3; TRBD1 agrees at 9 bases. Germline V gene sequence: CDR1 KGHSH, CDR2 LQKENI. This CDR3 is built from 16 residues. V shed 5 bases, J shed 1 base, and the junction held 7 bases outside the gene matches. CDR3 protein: CASSIQQGAGTDTQYF. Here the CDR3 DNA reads TGTGCCAGCTCAATCCAACAGGGGGCGGGCACAGATACGCAGTATTTT. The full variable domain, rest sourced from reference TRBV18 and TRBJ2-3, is NAGVMQNPRHLVRRRGQEARLRCSPMKGHSHVYWYRQLPEEGLKFMVYLQKENIIDESGMPKERFSAEFPKEGPSILRIQQVVRGDSAAYFCASSIQQGAGTDTQYFGPGTRLTVL.

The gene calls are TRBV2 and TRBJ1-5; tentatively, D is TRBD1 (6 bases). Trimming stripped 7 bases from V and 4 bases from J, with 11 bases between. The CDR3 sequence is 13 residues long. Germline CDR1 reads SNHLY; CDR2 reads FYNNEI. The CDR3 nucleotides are TGTGCCAGCAAAAGGACAGCAAATCAGCCCCAGCATTTT. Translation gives CASKRTANQPQHF. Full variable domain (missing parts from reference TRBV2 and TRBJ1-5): EPEVTQTPSHQVTQMGQEVILRCVPISNHLYFYWYRQILGQKVEFLVSFYNNEISEKSEIFDDQFSVERPDGSNFTLKIRSTKLEDSAMYFCASKRTANQPQHFGDGTRLSIL.

The CDR3 region has the DNA TGTGCCAGTAGTCCTCCTTGGGGGGACGAGCAGTACTTC. Translating gives CASSPPWGDEQYF. The chain employs TRBV19 and TRBJ2-7, with a tentative D call TRBD2 (6 bases). Germline assignment: CDR1 LNHDA and CDR2 SQIVND (reference sequence). The CDR3 length is 13 residues. The ends were cut back, 5 bases at V and 5 bases at J, with 13 bases in the middle.

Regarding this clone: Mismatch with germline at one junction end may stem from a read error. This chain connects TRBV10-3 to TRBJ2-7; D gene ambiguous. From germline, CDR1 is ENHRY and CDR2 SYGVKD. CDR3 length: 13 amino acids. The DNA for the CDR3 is TGTGCCAGCAGTTACCGCCCAGGACGCGAGCAGTACTTC. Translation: CASSYRPGREQYF.

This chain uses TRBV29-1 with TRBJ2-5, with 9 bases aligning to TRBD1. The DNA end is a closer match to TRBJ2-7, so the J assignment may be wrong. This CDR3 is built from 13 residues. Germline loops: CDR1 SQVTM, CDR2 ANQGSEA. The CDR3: CSVEYGTGIEQYF. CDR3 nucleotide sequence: TGCAGCGTTGAATATGGGACAGGGATCGAGCAGTACTTC.

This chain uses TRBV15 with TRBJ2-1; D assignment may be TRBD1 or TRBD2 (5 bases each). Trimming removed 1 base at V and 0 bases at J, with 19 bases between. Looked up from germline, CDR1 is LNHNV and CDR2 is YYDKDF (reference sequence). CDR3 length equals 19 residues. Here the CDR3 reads CATSRVGARGGNSYNEQFF. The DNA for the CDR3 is TGTGCCACCAGCAGAGTAGGCGCGAGGGGCGGCAACTCCTACAATGAGCAGTTCTTC.

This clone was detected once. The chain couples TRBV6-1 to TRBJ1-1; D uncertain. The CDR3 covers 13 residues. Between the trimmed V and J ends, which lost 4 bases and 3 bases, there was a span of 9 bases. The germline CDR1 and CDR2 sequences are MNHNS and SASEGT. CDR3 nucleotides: TGTGCCAGCAGTGCCGGGTGGCACACTGAAGCTTTCTTT. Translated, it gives CASSAGWHTEAFF.

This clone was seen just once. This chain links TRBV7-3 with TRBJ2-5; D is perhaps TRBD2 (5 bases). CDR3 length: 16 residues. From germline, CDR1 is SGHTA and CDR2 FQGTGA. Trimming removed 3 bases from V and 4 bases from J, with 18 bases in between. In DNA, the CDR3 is TGTGCCAGCAGCTTGGGTGATAGGGCGGGTGGAGAGACCCAGTACTTC. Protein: CASSLGDRAGGETQYF.

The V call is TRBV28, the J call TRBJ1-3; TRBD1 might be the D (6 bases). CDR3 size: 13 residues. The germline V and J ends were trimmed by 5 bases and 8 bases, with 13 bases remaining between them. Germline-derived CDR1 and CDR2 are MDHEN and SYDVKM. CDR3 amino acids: CASSDTGGYTIYF. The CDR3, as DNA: TGTGCCAGCAGTGATACTGGGGGCTACACCATATATTTT.

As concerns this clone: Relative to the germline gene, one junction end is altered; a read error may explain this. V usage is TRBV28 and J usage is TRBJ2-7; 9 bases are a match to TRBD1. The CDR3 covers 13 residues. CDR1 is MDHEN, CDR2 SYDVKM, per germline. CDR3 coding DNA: TGTGCCAGCAGTAAGACCTCCGGGACAGGGCTCAACTTC. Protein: CASSKTSGTGLNF.

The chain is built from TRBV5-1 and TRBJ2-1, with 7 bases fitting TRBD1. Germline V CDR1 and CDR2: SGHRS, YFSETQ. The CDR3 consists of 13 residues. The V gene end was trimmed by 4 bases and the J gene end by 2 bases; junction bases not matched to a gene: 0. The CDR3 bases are TGCGCCAGCAGCGGGACAGCCTACAATGAGCAGTTCTTC. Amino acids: CASSGTAYNEQFF.

CDR3 residues: CASSLGMFRETQYF. The CDR3 bases are TGCGCCAGCAGCTTGGGAATGTTTCGGGAGACCCAGTACTTC. The V and J genes are TRBV5-1 and TRBJ2-5; D is unclear. V lost 0 bases, J lost 5 bases, and 11 bases lay in between. The CDR3 length is 14 residues. CDR1 SGHRS and CDR2 YFSETQ come from the germline V gene.

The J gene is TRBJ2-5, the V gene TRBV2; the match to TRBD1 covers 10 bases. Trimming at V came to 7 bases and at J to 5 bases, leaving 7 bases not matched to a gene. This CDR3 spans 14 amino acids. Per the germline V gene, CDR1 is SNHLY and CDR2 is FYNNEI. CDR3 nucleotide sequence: TGTGCCAGCAAAACGACAGGGGGCCAGGAGACCCAGTACTTC. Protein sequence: CASKTTGGQETQYF.

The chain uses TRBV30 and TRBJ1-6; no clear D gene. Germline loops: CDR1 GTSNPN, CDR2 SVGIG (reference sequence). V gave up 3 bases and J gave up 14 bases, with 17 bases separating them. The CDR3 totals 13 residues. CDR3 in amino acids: CAWSEGFLVALHF. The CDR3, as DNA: TGTGCCTGGAGCGAGGGATTTCTAGTGGCCCTCCACTTT.